A single sample is the source of the 15 T cell receptor beta chains below, sequenced in a study of blood T cell repertoires in COVID-19. Profiling relied on immunoSEQ multiplex PCR, and the TCRdb table lists in-frame clones only, not all of them. The table has approximately 170,000 clones, around 82% seen once. Input material: PBMCs or T cells enriched from blood (not recorded which). Receptors originate from a middle-aged man who had recovered from COVID-19.

The rearrangement uses TRBV29-1 and TRBJ1-1, with 7 bases fitting TRBD1. The germline CDR1 and CDR2 sequences are SQVTM and ANQGSEA. CDR3 size: 13 residues. Trimming took 7 bases from V and 1 from J; bases not matched to a gene: 6. The CDR3, as DNA: TGCAGCGCCTCCAGACAGGGGAACACTGAAGCTTTCTTT. Residues: CSASRQGNTEAFF.

This chain joins TRBV5-1 and TRBJ1-3, with TRBD1 matching 7 bases. This CDR3 is 21 amino acids long. Losses at the gene ends were 3 bases for V and 0 bases for J; bases not matched to a gene: 21. Germline CDR1 is SGHRS and CDR2 is YFSETQ. The CDR3 here is CASSSADGTEILRFSGNTIYF. DNA of the CDR3: TGCGCCAGCAGCTCGGCGGACGGGACAGAAATCTTAAGATTCTCTGGAAACACCATATATTTT.

CDR3 protein: CASSPQGAGYNEQFF. The CDR3 bases are TGTGCCAGCTCACCCCAGGGGGCCGGTTACAATGAGCAGTTCTTC. The chain uses TRBV18 and TRBJ2-1; 8 bases fit TRBD1. CDR3 length: 15 amino acids. Germline-derived CDR1 and CDR2 are KGHSH and LQKENI. J was trimmed by 4 bases and V by 3 bases; bases with no gene match: 5.

The J gene is TRBJ2-1, the V gene TRBV24-1; 15 nucleotides agree with TRBD2. CDR1 and CDR2 from the germline V gene are KGHDR and SFDVKD. V was pared by 9 bases and J by 7 bases, with 15 bases of the junction left unmatched. The CDR3 loop spans 18 amino acids. CDR3 coding DNA: TGTGCCACCTCCCGGACTAGCGGGGGGGCGAGCGGGCGAAATGAGCAGTTCTTC. This encodes CATSRTSGGASGRNEQFF.

The V call is TRBV2, the J call TRBJ2-3, with 9 bases fitting TRBD1. This CDR3 region has 15 residues. V lost 5 bases, J lost 4 bases, and 7 bases stayed unmatched. The germline V gene has CDR1 SNHLY and CDR2 FYNNEI. The DNA for the CDR3 is TGTGCCAGCAGTTCGACAGGGGGAAGGTCAGATACGCAGTATTTT. This encodes CASSSTGGRSDTQYF.

The DNA of the CDR3 is TGTGCCAGCAGTGAACTCCCGGGACAGTCTGGAAACACCATATATTTT. Protein sequence: CASSELPGQSGNTIYF. The chain recombines TRBV6-1 with TRBJ1-3; 7 bases align to TRBD1. From germline, CDR1 is MNHNS and CDR2 SASEGT. This CDR3 contains 16 residues. V trimming: 2 bases; J trimming: 1 base; junction bases outside the gene matches: 5.

This clone occurred a few times. The CDR3 is CASALTGWEADTQYF. As DNA, the CDR3 is TGTGCTAGTGCCTTGACAGGGTGGGAGGCAGATACGCAGTATTTT. V and J are TRBV12-5 and TRBJ2-3, with a possible D match to TRBD1 (7 bases). The CDR3 is made up of 15 amino acids. The V gene lost 7 bases and the J gene lost 4 bases, with 18 bases spanning the gap. CDR1 and CDR2 (germline): LGHNT, FRNRAP.

This clone was recorded only once. The chain recombines TRBV2 with TRBJ2-3; 10 bases fit TRBD1. The germline gives CDR1 SNHLY, CDR2 FYNNEI. J lost 1 base, V lost 6 bases, and 4 bases had no gene match. This CDR3 has 15 amino acids. CDR3 in amino acids: CASRRQGAGTDTQYF. In DNA, the CDR3 is TGTGCCAGCAGAAGACAGGGGGCTGGCACAGATACGCAGTATTTT.

The V and J genes are TRBV7-6 and TRBJ2-5; D might be TRBD2 (6 bases). CDR3 length equals 15 residues. CDR1 and CDR2 from the germline V gene are SGHVS and FNYEAQ. Trimming cost V 4 bases and J 2 bases, with 14 bases left between them. CDR3 amino acids: CASSSGAGLQETQYF. The CDR3 DNA reads as TGTGCCAGCAGCTCCGGGGCGGGGCTACAAGAGACCCAGTACTTC.

The sample holds a few counts of this clone. This CDR3 is CASTGGEKLFF. CDR3 nucleotide sequence: TGTGCCAGCACAGGGGGCGAAAAACTGTTTTTT. V gene TRBV2 combines with J gene TRBJ1-4; 8 nucleotides match TRBD1. Germline values: CDR1 SNHLY, CDR2 FYNNEI. This CDR3 region has 11 residues. The V segment lost 7 bases and the J segment 8 bases; nucleotides outside the gene matches: 0.

The rearrangement joins TRBV5-4 to TRBJ1-1; TRBD1 aligns across 8 bases. This CDR3 region has 15 residues. Trimming at V came to 2 bases and at J to 3 bases, leaving 6 bases not matched to a gene. Per the germline V gene, CDR1 is SGHNT and CDR2 is YYREEE (reference sequence). The CDR3 loop reads CASSLGQGAHTEAFF. The CDR3, as DNA: TGTGCCAGCAGCTTAGGTCAGGGGGCGCACACTGAAGCTTTCTTT.

This chain links TRBV18 with TRBJ1-1; perhaps TRBD1 as D (6 bases). Germline assignment: CDR1 KGHSH and CDR2 LQKENI. This CDR3 contains 12 residues. Between the trimmed V and J ends, which lost 7 bases and 5 bases, there was a span of 11 bases. The CDR3 DNA follows: TGTGCCAGCTGGGGGGGGCGGACTGAAGCTTTCTTT. Protein product: CASWGGRTEAFF.

The J gene is TRBJ1-1, the V gene TRBV3-1 (or the pseudogene TRBV3-2), with D tentatively TRBD1 (6 bases). The germline CDR1 and CDR2 sequences are LGHDT and YNNKEL (reference sequence). CDR3 length: 15 residues. V was cut by 4 bases and J by 5 bases, with 17 bases left in between. CDR3 sequence reads: CASSLQSRGRTEAFF. The DNA for the CDR3 is TGTGCCAGCAGCCTACAGTCCAGGGGCAGAACTGAAGCTTTCTTT.

The genes are TRBV7-2 and TRBJ2-7; 10 bases fit TRBD1. Germline V CDR1 and CDR2: SGHTA, FQGNSA. The V and J ends lost 0 bases and 6 bases, in that order; junction bases with no gene match: 5. The CDR3 totals 15 residues. The CDR3 DNA follows: TGTGCCAGCAGCTTAGCGGGACAGGGGAAGGGCGAGCAGTACTTC. Translation gives CASSLAGQGKGEQYF.

The rearrangement links TRBV19 to TRBJ1-6; the match to TRBD1 covers 10 bases. V trimming: 1 base; J trimming: 8 bases; junction bases outside the gene matches: 2. CDR3 size: 15 residues. Germline-derived CDR1 and CDR2 are LNHDA and SQIVND (reference sequence). CDR3 nucleotides: TGTGCCAGTAGTATAGTGGGGACAGGGGATTCACCCCTCCACTTT. Protein sequence: CASSIVGTGDSPLHF.